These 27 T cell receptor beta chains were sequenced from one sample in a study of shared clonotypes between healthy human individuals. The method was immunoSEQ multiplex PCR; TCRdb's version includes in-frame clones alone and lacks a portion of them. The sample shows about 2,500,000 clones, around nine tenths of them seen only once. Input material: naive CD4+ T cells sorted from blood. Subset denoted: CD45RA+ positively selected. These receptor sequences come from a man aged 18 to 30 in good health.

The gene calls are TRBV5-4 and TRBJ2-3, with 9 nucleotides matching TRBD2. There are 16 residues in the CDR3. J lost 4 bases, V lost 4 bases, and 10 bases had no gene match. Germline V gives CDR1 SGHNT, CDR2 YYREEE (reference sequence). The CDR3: CASSRRSGGTSDTQYF. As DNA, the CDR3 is TGTGCCAGCAGCCGGAGGAGCGGGGGGACGTCAGATACGCAGTATTTT.

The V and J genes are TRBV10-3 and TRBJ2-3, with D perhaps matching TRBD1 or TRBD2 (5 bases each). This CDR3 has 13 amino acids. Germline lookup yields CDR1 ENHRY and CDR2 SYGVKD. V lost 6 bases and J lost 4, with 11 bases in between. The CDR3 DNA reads TGTGCCATCAGGGGACCCTGGGCAGATACGCAGTATTTT. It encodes CAIRGPWADTQYF.

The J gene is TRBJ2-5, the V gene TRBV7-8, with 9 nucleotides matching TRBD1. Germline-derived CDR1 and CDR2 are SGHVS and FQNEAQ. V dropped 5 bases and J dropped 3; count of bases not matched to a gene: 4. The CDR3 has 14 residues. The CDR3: CASSIRDREETQYF. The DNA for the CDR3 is TGTGCCAGCAGCATCCGGGACAGGGAAGAGACCCAGTACTTC.

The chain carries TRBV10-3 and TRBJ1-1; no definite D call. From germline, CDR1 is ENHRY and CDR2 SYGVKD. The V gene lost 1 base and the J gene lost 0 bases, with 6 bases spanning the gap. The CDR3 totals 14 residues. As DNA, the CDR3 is TGTGCCATCAGTGAGTTCGGGGTGAACACTGAAGCTTTCTTT. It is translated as CAISEFGVNTEAFF.

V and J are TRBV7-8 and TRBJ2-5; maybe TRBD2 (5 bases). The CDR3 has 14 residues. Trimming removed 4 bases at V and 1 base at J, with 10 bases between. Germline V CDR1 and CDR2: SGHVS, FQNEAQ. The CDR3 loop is CASSSILAQETQYF. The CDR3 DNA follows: TGTGCCAGCAGCTCCATTCTAGCCCAAGAGACCCAGTACTTC.

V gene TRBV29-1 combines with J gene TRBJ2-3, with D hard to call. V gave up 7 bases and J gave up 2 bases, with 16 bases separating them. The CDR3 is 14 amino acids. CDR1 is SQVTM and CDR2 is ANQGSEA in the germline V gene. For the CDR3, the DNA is TGCAGCGCTAATCTTTTGGAGAACACAGATACGCAGTATTTT. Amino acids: CSANLLENTDTQYF.

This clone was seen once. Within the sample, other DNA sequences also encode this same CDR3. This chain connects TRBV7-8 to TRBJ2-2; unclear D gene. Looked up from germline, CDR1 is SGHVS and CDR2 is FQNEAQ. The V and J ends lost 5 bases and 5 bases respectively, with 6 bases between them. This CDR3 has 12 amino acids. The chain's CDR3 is CASSPSTGELFF. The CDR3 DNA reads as TGTGCCAGCAGCCCGAGTACCGGGGAGCTGTTTTTT.

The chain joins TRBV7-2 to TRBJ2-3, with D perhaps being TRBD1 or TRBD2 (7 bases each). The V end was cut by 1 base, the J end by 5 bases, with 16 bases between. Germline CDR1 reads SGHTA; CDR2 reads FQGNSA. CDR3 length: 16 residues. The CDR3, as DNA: TGTGCCAGCAGCTTAGTTGTGACAGGGAGGGGAGATACGCAGTATTTT. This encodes CASSLVVTGRGDTQYF.

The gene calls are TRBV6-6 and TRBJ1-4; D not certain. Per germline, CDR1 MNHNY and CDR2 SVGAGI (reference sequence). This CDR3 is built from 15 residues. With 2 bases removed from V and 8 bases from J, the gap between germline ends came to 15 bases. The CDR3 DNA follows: TGTGCCAGCAGTTACCCATTCGAAGCCGGCGAAAAACTGTTTTTT. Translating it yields CASSYPFEAGEKLFF.

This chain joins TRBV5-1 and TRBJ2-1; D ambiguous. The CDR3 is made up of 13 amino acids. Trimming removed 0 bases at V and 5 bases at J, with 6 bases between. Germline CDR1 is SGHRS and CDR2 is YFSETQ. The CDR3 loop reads CASSLDFHNEQFF. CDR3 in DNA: TGCGCCAGCAGCTTGGACTTCCACAATGAGCAGTTCTTC.

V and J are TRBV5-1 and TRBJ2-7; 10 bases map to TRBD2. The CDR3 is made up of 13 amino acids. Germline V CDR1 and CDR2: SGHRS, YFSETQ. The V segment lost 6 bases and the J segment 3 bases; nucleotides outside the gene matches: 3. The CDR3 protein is CASMVAGGYEQYF. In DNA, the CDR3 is TGCGCCAGCATGGTAGCGGGGGGCTACGAGCAGTACTTC. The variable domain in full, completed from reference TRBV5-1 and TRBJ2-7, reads KAGVTQTPRYLIKTRGQQVTLSCSPISGHRSVSWYQQTPGQGLQFLFEYFSETQRNKGNFPGRFSGRQFSNSRSEMNVSTLELGDSALYLCASMVAGGYEQYFGPGTRLTVT.

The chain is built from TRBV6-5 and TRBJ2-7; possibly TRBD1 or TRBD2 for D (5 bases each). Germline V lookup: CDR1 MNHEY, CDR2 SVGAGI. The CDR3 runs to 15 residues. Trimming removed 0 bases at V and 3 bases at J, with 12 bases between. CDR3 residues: CASSYSGRDGYEQYF. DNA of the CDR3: TGTGCCAGCAGTTACTCCGGCAGGGACGGCTACGAGCAGTACTTC.

The chain's CDR3 is CASSEQGLGEQYF. In DNA, the CDR3 is TGCGCCAGCAGTGAGCAGGGGCTTGGGGAGCAGTACTTC. V and J are TRBV10-2 and TRBJ2-7; D might be TRBD1 (6 bases). There are 13 residues in the CDR3. Trimming shortened V by 2 bases and J by 7 bases, and 12 bases separated the two germline ends. Germline CDR1 and CDR2: WSHSY and SAAADI.

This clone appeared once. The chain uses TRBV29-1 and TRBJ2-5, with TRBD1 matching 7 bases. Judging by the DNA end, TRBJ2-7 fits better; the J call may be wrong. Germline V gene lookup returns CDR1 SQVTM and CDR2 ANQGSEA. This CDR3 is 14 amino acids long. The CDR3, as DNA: TGCAGCGTTTCCTCGAGTGACAGGGCCAACGAGCAGTACTTC. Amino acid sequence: CSVSSSDRANEQYF.

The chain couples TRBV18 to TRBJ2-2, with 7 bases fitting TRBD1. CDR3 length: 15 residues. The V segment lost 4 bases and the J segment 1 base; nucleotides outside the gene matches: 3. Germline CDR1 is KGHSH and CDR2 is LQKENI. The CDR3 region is CASSRRQGNTGELFF. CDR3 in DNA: TGTGCCAGCTCACGGAGACAGGGGAACACCGGGGAGCTGTTTTTT. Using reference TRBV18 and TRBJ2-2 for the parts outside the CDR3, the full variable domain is NAGVMQNPRHLVRRRGQEARLRCSPMKGHSHVYWYRQLPEEGLKFMVYLQKENIIDESGMPKERFSAEFPKEGPSILRIQQVVRGDSAAYFCASSRRQGNTGELFFGEGSRLTVL.

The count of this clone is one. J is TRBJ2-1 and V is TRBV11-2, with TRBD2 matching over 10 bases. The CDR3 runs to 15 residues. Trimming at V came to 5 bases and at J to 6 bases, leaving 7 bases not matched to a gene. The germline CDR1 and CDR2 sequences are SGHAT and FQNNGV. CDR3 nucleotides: TGTGCCAGCAGCGTGAAGCGGGAGGGCCGCAATGAGCAGTTCTTC. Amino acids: CASSVKREGRNEQFF. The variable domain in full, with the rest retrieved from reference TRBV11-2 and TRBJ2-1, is EAGVAQSPRYKIIEKRQSVAFWCNPISGHATLYWYQQILGQGPKLLIQFQNNGVVDDSQLPKDRFSAERLKGVDSTLKIQPAKLEDSAVYLCASSVKREGRNEQFFGPGTRLTVL.

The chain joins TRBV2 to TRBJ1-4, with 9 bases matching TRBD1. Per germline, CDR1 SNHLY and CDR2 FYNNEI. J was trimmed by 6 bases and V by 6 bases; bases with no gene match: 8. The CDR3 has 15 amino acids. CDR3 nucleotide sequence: TGTGCCAGCAGATCACAGGGGGCAAAGGATGAAAAACTGTTTTTT. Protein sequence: CASRSQGAKDEKLFF.

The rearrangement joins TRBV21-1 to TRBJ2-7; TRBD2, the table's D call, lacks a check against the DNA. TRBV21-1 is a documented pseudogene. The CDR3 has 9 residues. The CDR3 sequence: CASRDEQYF. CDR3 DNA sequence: TGTGCCAGTCGGGACGAGCAGTACTTC.

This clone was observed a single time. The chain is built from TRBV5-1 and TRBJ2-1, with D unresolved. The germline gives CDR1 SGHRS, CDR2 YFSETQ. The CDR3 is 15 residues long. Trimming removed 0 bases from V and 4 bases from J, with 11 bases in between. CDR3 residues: CASSLGAAAYNEQFF. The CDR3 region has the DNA TGCGCCAGCAGCTTGGGCGCGGCGGCTTACAATGAGCAGTTCTTC. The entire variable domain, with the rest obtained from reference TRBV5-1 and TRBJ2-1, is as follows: KAGVTQTPRYLIKTRGQQVTLSCSPISGHRSVSWYQQTPGQGLQFLFEYFSETQRNKGNFPGRFSGRQFSNSRSEMNVSTLELGDSALYLCASSLGAAAYNEQFFGPGTRLTVL.

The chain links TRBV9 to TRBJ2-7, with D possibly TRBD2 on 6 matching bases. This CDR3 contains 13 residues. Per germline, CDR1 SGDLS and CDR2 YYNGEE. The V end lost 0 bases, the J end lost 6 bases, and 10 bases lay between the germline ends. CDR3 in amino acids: CASSVEEGGEQYF. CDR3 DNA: TGTGCCAGCAGCGTAGAGGAGGGAGGCGAGCAGTACTTC.

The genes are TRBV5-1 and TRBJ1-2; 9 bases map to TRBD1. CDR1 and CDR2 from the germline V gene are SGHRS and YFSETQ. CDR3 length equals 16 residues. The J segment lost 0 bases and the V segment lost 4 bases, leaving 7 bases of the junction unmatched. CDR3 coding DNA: TGCGCCAGCAGCCCGGGACAGGGAAGGACTAACTATGGCTACACCTTC. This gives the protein CASSPGQGRTNYGYTF.

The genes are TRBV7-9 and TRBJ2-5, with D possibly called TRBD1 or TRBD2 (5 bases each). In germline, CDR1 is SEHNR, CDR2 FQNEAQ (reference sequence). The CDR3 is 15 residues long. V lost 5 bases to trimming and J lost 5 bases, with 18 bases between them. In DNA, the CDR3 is TGTGCCAGCAGCCCAAACACGGGGCGGAAGGAGACCCAGTACTTC. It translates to CASSPNTGRKETQYF.

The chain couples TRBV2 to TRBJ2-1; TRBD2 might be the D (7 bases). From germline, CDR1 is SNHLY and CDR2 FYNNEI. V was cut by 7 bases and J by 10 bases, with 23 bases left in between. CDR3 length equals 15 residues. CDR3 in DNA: TGTGCCAGCACAGACCTACCGGGGGGCCGGGGGGAGCAGTTCTTC. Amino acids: CASTDLPGGRGEQFF. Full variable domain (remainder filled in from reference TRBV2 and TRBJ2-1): EPEVTQTPSHQVTQMGQEVILRCVPISNHLYFYWYRQILGQKVEFLVSFYNNEISEKSEIFDDQFSVERPDGSNFTLKIRSTKLEDSAMYFCASTDLPGGRGEQFFGPGTRLTVL.

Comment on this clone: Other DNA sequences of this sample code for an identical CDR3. The CDR3 DNA reads as TGTGCCAGCAGCGTAGGCCAGCGGGGGGGGCAAGAGACCCAGTACTTC. Translating it yields CASSVGQRGGQETQYF. The V and J genes are TRBV9 and TRBJ2-5; 10 bases line up with TRBD2. V trimming: 0 bases; J trimming: 2 bases; junction bases outside the gene matches: 4. Germline CDR1 and CDR2: SGDLS and YYNGEE. There are 16 residues in the CDR3.

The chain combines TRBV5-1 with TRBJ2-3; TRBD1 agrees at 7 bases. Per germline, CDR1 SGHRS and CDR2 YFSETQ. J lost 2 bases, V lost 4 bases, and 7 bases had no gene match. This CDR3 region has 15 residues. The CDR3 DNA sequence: TGCGCCAGCAGCGAACAGGGGTTGGACACAGATACGCAGTATTTT. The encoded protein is CASSEQGLDTDTQYF.

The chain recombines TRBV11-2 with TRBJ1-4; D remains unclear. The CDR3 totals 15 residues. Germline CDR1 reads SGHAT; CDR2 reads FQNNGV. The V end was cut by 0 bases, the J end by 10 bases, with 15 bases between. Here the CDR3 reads CASSLDGPEKGKLFF. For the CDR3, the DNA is TGTGCCAGCAGCTTAGATGGGCCAGAGAAGGGAAAACTGTTTTTT.

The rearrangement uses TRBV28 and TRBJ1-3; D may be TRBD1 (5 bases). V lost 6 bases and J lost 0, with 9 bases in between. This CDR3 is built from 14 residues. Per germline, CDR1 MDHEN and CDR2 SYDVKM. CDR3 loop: CASRTGGSGNTIYF. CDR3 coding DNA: TGTGCCAGCAGAACTGGGGGCTCTGGAAACACCATATATTTT.